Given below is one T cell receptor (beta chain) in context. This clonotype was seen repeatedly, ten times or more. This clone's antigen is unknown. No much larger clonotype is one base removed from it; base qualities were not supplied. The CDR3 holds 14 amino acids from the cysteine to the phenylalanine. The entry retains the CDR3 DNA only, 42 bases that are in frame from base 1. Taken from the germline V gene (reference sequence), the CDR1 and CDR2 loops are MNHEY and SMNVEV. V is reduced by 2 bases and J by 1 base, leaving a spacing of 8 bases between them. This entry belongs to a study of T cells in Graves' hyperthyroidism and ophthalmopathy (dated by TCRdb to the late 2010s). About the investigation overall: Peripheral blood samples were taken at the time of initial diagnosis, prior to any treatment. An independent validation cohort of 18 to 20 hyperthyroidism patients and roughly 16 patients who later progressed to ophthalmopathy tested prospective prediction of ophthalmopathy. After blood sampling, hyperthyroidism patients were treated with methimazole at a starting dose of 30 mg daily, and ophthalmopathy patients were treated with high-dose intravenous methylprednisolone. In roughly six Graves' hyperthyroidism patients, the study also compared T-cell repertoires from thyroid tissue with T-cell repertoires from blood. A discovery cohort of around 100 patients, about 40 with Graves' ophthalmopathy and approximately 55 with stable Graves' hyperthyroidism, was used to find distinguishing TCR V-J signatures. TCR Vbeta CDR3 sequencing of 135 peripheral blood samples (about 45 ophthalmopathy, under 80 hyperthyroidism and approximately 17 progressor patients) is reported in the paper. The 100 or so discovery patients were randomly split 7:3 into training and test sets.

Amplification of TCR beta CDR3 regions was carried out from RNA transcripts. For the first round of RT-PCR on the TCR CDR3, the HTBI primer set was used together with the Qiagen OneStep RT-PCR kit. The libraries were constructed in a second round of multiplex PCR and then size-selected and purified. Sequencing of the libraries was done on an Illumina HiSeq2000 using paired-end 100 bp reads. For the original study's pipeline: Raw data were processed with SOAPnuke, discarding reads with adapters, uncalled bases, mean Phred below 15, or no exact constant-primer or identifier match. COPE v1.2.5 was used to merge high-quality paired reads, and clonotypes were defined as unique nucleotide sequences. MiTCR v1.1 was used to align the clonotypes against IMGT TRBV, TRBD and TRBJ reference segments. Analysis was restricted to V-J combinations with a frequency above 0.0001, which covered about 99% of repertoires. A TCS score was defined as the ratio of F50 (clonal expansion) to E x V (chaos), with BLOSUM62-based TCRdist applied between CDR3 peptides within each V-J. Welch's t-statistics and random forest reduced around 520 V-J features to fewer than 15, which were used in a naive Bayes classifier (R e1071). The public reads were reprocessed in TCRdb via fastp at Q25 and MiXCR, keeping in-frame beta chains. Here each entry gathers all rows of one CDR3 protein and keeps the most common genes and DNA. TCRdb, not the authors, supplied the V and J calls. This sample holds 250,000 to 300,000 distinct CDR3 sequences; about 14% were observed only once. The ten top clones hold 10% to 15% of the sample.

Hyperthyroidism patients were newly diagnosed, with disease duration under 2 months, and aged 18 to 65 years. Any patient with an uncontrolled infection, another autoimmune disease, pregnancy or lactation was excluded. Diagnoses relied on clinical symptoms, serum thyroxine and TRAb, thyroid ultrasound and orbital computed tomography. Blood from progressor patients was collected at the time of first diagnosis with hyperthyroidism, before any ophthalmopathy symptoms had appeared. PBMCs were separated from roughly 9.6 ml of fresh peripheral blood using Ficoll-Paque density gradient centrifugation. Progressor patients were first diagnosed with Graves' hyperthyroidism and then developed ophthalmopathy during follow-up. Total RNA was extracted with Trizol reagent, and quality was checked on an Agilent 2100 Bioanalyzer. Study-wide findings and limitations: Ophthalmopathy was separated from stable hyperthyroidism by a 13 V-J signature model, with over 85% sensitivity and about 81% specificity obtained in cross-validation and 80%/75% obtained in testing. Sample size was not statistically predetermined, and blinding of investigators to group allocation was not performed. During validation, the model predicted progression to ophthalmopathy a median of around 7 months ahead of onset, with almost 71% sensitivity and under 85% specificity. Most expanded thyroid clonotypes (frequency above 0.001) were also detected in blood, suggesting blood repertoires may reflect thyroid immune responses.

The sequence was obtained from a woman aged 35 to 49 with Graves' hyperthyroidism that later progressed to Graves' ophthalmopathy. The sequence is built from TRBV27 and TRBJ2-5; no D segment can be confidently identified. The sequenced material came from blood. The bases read TGTGCCAGCAGTTTACTCGCGCGCCAAGAGACCCAGTACTTC. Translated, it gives CASSLLARQETQYF.